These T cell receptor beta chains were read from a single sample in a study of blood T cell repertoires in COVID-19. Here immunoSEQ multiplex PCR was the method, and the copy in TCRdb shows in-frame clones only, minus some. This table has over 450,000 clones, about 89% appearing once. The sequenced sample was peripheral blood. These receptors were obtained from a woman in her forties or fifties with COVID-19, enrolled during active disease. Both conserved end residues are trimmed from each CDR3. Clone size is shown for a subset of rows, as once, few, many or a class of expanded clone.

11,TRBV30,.,AWSSGGEETQY
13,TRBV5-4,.,ASSLPLAGHNEQF
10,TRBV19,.,ASSTRTGELF
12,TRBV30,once,AWSPIVREGALH
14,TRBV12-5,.,ASGLSGGGAYYEQY
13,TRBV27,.,ASRPTGREDYGYT
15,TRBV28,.,ASSPSSRDRGEETQY
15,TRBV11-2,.,ASSLAPPGRDTGELF
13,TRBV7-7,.,ASSLDTGVGDTQY
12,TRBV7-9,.,ASSPLAEDYGYT
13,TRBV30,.,AWSVLDRPYNEQF
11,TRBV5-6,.,ASSLGGGTEAF
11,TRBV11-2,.,ASSSRGDYGYT
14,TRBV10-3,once,AISEPGLASPDTQY
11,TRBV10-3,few,AISAEGYYGYT
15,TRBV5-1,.,ASSFSTQENSGNTIY
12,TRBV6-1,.,ASSEGLAKNIQY
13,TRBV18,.,ASSPPASGGNEQF
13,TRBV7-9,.,ASSYSSGGGETQY
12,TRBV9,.,ASSPWTGGETQY
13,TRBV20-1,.,SASGLAGGPSEQY
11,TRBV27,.,ASTSMGGETQY
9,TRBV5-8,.,ASSLVEGLF
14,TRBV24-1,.,ATSDPSRASSNEQF
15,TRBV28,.,ASSPPQAGTGIETQY
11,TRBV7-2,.,ASSLVGNTEAF
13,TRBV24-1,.,ATSSPAYGGNEQF
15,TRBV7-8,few,ASSLLLTGIGSQPQH
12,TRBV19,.,ASSTTGGGYGYT
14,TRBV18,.,ASSPSDSLANTEAF
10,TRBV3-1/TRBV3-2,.,ASSQDLYGYT
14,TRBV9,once,ASSPLAETRADTQY
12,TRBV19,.,ASNYGVSNQPQH
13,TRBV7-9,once,ATSLTSGGSDTQY
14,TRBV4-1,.,ASSQAGQGLGNTIY
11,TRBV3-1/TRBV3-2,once,ASSHRQNTEAF
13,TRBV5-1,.,ASSFAGPLNTEAF
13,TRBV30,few,AWSPTGLDNSPLH
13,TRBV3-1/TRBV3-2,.,ASSQLRGPSGELF
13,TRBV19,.,ASQDPRGSYNEQF
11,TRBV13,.,ASSLDSGTEAF
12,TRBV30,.,AWRAGHSGTEAF
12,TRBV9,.,ASSVGLYTGELF
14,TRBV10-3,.,AISGGIMEVTDTQY
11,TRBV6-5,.,ASSPGALYGYT